Following are 32 T cell receptor beta chains from one sample sequenced in a study of blood T cell repertoires in COVID-19. The protocol was immunoSEQ multiplex PCR, while the TCRdb copy is restricted to in-frame clones and leaves out a portion. The sample has 200,000 to 250,000 clones; under 85% are singletons. Sequenced: peripheral blood. The source of these receptors is a human donor in a cohort sampled during active COVID-19.

The CDR3 DNA follows: TGTGCCAGCAATATGAGGACAGGGGGTTACTATGGCTACACCTTC. Residues: CASNMRTGGYYGYTF. This chain joins TRBV6-5 and TRBJ1-2; 10 bases match TRBD1. Trimming removed 7 bases from V and 3 bases from J; junction bases left unmatched: 8. CDR1 and CDR2 from the germline V gene are MNHEY and SVGAGI. The CDR3 sequence is 15 residues long.

This clone was detected only once. The gene calls are TRBV9 and TRBJ1-1; D perhaps matches TRBD1 (6 bases). In germline, CDR1 is SGDLS, CDR2 YYNGEE. V lost 0 bases and J 4 bases, leaving 13 bases between the germline ends. This CDR3 has 15 residues. CDR3 sequence reads: CASSVGRTDSTEAFF. The DNA of the CDR3 is TGTGCCAGCAGCGTAGGGCGGACAGACTCCACTGAAGCTTTCTTT.

Only one count was recorded for this clone. The chain joins TRBV7-9 to TRBJ1-2; the D is unclear. The CDR3 contains 14 residues. Between the trimmed V and J ends, which lost 4 bases and 5 bases, there was a span of 14 bases. The germline V gene encodes CDR1 SEHNR and CDR2 FQNEAQ (reference sequence). CDR3 loop: CASSSETGTYGYTF. CDR3 in DNA: TGTGCCAGCAGCTCCGAGACGGGAACTTATGGCTACACCTTC.

V is TRBV19 and J is TRBJ1-5, with 8 bases matching TRBD1. Germline V gene lookup returns CDR1 LNHDA and CDR2 SQIVND (reference sequence). The CDR3 contains 18 residues. Trimming at V came to 0 bases and at J to 1 base, leaving 8 bases not matched to a gene. The CDR3 DNA sequence: TGTGCCAGTAGTATAGATACAGGGGGGCTAGGAAGCAATCAGCCCCAGCATTTT. It encodes CASSIDTGGLGSNQPQHF.

The V call is TRBV5-1, the J call TRBJ2-5, with D possibly matching TRBD1 (6 bases). CDR3 length equals 14 residues. V was trimmed by 0 bases and J by 1 base, leaving 7 bases between them. CDR1 is SGHRS, CDR2 YFSETQ, per germline. The chain's CDR3 is CASSLGDTQETQYF. The CDR3 DNA follows: TGCGCCAGCAGCTTGGGGGACACCCAAGAGACCCAGTACTTC.

This sequence joins TRBV7-9 and TRBJ2-6; D is perhaps TRBD1 (5 bases). The V end was cut by 3 bases, the J end by 2 bases, with 14 bases between. This CDR3 is 17 amino acids long. CDR1 and CDR2 (germline): SEHNR, FQNEAQ (reference sequence). In DNA form, the CDR3 reads TGTGCCAGCAGCTTTAGGACGGCCAGGGCTGGGGCCAACGTCCTGACTTTC. Its protein is CASSFRTARAGANVLTF.

The chain combines TRBV10-3 with TRBJ2-2; 12 nucleotides align to TRBD2. With 10 bases clipped from V and 3 bases from J, the junction kept 6 bases outside the gene matches. Per the germline V gene, CDR1 is ENHRY and CDR2 is SYGVKD. The CDR3 is 15 residues long. The CDR3 sequence: CATGRLAGDTGELFF. CDR3 in DNA: TGTGCCACCGGGAGACTAGCGGGGGACACCGGGGAGCTGTTTTTT.

This clone showed up just a few times. The gene calls are TRBV28 and TRBJ2-7; tentatively, D is TRBD2 (5 bases). The length of the CDR3 is 13 residues. Germline V gives CDR1 MDHEN, CDR2 SYDVKM. V lost 6 bases, J lost 7 bases, and 16 bases lay in between. The chain's CDR3 is CASSTRNAKEQYF. CDR3 nucleotide sequence: TGTGCCAGCAGCACTAGGAATGCCAAGGAGCAGTACTTC.

This chain links TRBV6-5 with TRBJ2-7, with a weak D call TRBD1 (6 bases). The CDR3 is 14 amino acids. Trimming took 7 bases from V and 2 from J, leaving 15 bases between them. Germline-derived CDR1 and CDR2 are MNHEY and SVGAGI. CDR3 region: CASTSFGGPYEQYF. The CDR3 DNA reads TGTGCCAGCACCTCATTTGGGGGCCCCTACGAGCAGTACTTC.

Concerning this clone itself: Germline is not matched at one junction end, which may reflect a read error. The chain uses TRBV25-1 and TRBJ2-1, with TRBD2 identical over 11 bases. This CDR3 is built from 15 residues. Looked up from germline, CDR1 is MGHDK and CDR2 is SYGVNS. The CDR3 DNA follows: TGTGCCAGCAGCATCCCCGGGGTTTTAGCGGGGGGGAAACTCTTC. Amino acid sequence: CASSIPGVLAGGKLF.

This clone was seen only a few times. This chain links TRBV24-1 with TRBJ1-3; D is uncertain. V was clipped by 2 bases and J by 1 base, with 8 bases between them. CDR1 KGHDR and CDR2 SFDVKD come from the germline V gene. CDR3 length equals 15 residues. The CDR3, as DNA: TGTGCCACCAGTGATTCGCCCAGTTCTGGAAACACCATATATTTT. The encoded protein is CATSDSPSSGNTIYF.

This clone was observed once. This rearrangement joins TRBV6-6 to TRBJ2-1, with 8 bases identical to TRBD2. The V gene end was trimmed by 5 bases and the J gene end by 7 bases; junction bases not matched to a gene: 7. The CDR3 consists of 14 residues. The germline V gene has CDR1 MNHNY and CDR2 SVGAGI (reference sequence). CDR3 region: CASSPAGGINEQFF. CDR3 bases: TGTGCCAGCAGTCCGGCGGGAGGAATTAATGAGCAGTTCTTC.

This clone came up once. V and J are TRBV29-1 and TRBJ2-7, with D perhaps matching TRBD1 (6 bases). The CDR3 runs 14 residues. Looked up from germline, CDR1 is SQVTM and CDR2 is ANQGSEA. V was shortened by 6 bases and J by 0 bases, with 15 bases between the two germline ends. The CDR3 DNA reads as TGCAGCGTCCGTACAGGGCTAGGCTCCTACGAGCAGTACTTC. Its protein is CSVRTGLGSYEQYF.

V and J are TRBV13 and TRBJ2-1; 11 bases are shared with TRBD2. In germline, CDR1 is PRHDT, CDR2 FYEKMQ (reference sequence). V shed 5 bases, J shed 0 bases, and the junction held 9 bases outside the gene matches. The CDR3 runs to 18 residues. Here the CDR3 reads CASSPPGLAVSSYNEQFF. The CDR3 DNA sequence: TGTGCCAGCAGCCCACCGGGACTAGCGGTAAGCTCCTACAATGAGCAGTTCTTC.

The chain carries TRBV5-1 and TRBJ1-4; 8 bases map to TRBD1. Trimming took 0 bases from V and 5 from J; bases not matched to a gene: 9. CDR1 and CDR2 from the germline V gene are SGHRS and YFSETQ. CDR3 length: 17 amino acids. Here the CDR3 reads CASSLAVGTGKNEKLFF. As DNA, the CDR3 is TGCGCCAGCAGCTTGGCCGTGGGGACAGGCAAAAATGAAAAACTGTTTTTT.

The chain joins TRBV5-1 to TRBJ1-2; 9 nucleotides match TRBD1. V gave up 3 bases and J gave up 2 bases; unmatched junction bases: 5. CDR1 is SGHRS and CDR2 is YFSETQ in the germline V gene. There are 15 residues in the CDR3. In nucleotides, the CDR3 is TGCGCCAGCAGCTCCGGGACAGGGAGGAACTATGGCTACACCTTC. Translating gives CASSSGTGRNYGYTF.

The CDR3 sequence is CASSPGLAGSEQYF. The CDR3 coding sequence is TGCGCCAGCAGCCCGGGACTAGCGGGAAGCGAGCAGTACTTC. The chain uses TRBV4-1 and TRBJ2-7; 13 bases fit TRBD2. This CDR3 region has 14 residues. J was trimmed by 6 bases and V by 4 bases; bases with no gene match: 3. Germline V gene sequence: CDR1 MGHRA, CDR2 YSYEKL.

The chain couples TRBV5-1 to TRBJ1-1; 10 nucleotides align to TRBD1. Looked up from germline, CDR1 is SGHRS and CDR2 is YFSETQ. The CDR3 covers 14 residues. V shed 7 bases and J 6 bases; nucleotides not matched to a gene: 9. The CDR3 DNA reads TGCGCCAGCTCCCGGGACAGGGGAGGATCTGAAGCTTTCTTT. Protein: CASSRDRGGSEAFF.

The genes are TRBV25-1 and TRBJ1-6, with a possible D match to TRBD1 (6 bases). Trimming removed 5 bases from V and 7 bases from J, with 12 bases in between. CDR1 and CDR2 from the germline V gene are MGHDK and SYGVNS. The CDR3 has 14 residues. The CDR3 DNA sequence: TGTGCCAGCAGTATACAGGGCGGGAATTCACCCCTCCACTTT. Translated: CASSIQGGNSPLHF.

The chain carries TRBV6-5 and TRBJ1-1; 8 bases map to TRBD1. This CDR3 comprises 15 residues. The J segment lost 2 bases and the V segment lost 6 bases, leaving 8 bases of the junction unmatched. In germline, CDR1 is MNHEY, CDR2 SVGAGI. CDR3 sequence (DNA): TGTGCCAGCAGAGGTAGACAGGGGCCAAACACTGAAGCTTTCTTT. This sequence encodes CASRGRQGPNTEAFF.

V is TRBV29-1 and J is TRBJ2-7; D perhaps matches TRBD2 (6 bases). V lost 4 bases and J 6 bases, leaving 19 bases between the germline ends. Germline CDR1 is SQVTM and CDR2 is ANQGSEA. The CDR3 contains 14 residues. In nucleotides, the CDR3 is TGCAGCGTTGCAAAGGGAGGTTTCGCAAGCGAGCAGTACTTC. Amino acid sequence: CSVAKGGFASEQYF.

Written as DNA, the CDR3 is TGCGCCAGCAGCTTAACACAGGGCCAACAGCCCCAGCATTTT. Its translation is CASSLTQGQQPQHF. The gene calls are TRBV5-1 and TRBJ1-5; a possible D gene is TRBD1 (6 bases). This CDR3 contains 14 residues. The V and J ends lost 2 bases and 7 bases respectively, with 13 bases between them. Germline V lookup: CDR1 SGHRS, CDR2 YFSETQ.

The chain joins TRBV19 to TRBJ2-5, with D perhaps TRBD1 (6 bases). CDR1 is LNHDA, CDR2 SQIVND, per germline (reference sequence). The CDR3 runs 15 residues. With 6 bases removed from V and 4 bases from J, the gap between germline ends came to 18 bases. The CDR3 here is CASSKYAGVAETQYF. In DNA form, the CDR3 reads TGTGCCAGTAGCAAATACGCAGGGGTTGCAGAGACCCAGTACTTC.

The chain has TRBV19 and TRBJ2-2, with TRBD2 matching over 13 bases. CDR1 is LNHDA, CDR2 SQIVND, per germline (reference sequence). V trimming: 3 bases; J trimming: 1 base; junction bases outside the gene matches: 2. The CDR3 covers 17 residues. The CDR3 nucleotides read TGTGCCAGTAGTATTGGGACTAGCGGGGTGAACACCGGGGAGCTGTTTTTT. Translation gives CASSIGTSGVNTGELFF. The variable domain in full, completed from reference TRBV19 and TRBJ2-2, reads DGGITQSPKYLFRKEGQNVTLSCEQNLNHDAMYWYRQDPGQGLRLIYYSQIVNDFQKGDIAEGYSVSREKKESFPLTVTSAQKNPTAFYLCASSIGTSGVNTGELFFGEGSRLTVL.

The V call is TRBV11-3, the J call TRBJ2-1, with TRBD1 matching 8 bases. Germline V gene data show CDR1 as SGHNT and CDR2 as YENEEA. There are 15 residues in the CDR3. V lost 2 bases, J lost 7 bases, and 7 bases stayed unmatched. The CDR3 DNA follows: TGTGCCAGCAGCTTATCCGGACAGGGTTTGAATGAGCAGTTCTTC. This translates into CASSLSGQGLNEQFF.

CDR3 DNA: TGTGCCAGCACCCAGGACAGGGAAGAGACCCAGTACTTC. The encoded protein is CASTQDREETQYF. The chain links TRBV2 to TRBJ2-5; 8 bases line up with TRBD1. The CDR3 length is 13 residues. After removal of 7 bases from V and 3 bases from J, the junction contained 4 bases not matched to a gene. Germline CDR1 reads SNHLY; CDR2 reads FYNNEI.

This clone was found once. This chain uses TRBV5-1 with TRBJ2-1; 9 bases match TRBD1. Unmatched junction bases numbered 11, after V lost 5 bases and J lost 8 bases. The CDR3 runs to 15 residues. The V gene's germline CDR1 is SGHRS and CDR2 YFSETQ. The CDR3 sequence: CASRSTGTGRDEQFF. CDR3 in DNA: TGCGCCAGCAGATCGACCGGGACAGGGAGGGATGAGCAGTTCTTC.

This sequence joins TRBV13 and TRBJ2-1, with 11 positions matching TRBD2. V trimming: 11 bases; J trimming: 2 bases; junction bases outside the gene matches: 14. Germline assignment: CDR1 PRHDT and CDR2 FYEKMQ (reference sequence). This CDR3 comprises 17 residues. This chain's CDR3 is CAFATSGRLPPYNEQFF. The CDR3 region has the DNA TGTGCCTTTGCCACTAGCGGGAGATTGCCCCCCTACAATGAGCAGTTCTTC.

This clone was counted ten times or more. V gene TRBV7-3 combines with J gene TRBJ2-3, with unresolved D. The CDR3 spans 16 residues. V was cut by 5 bases and J by 2 bases, with 17 bases left in between. Germline V gene data show CDR1 as SGHTA and CDR2 as FQGTGA. The CDR3: CASSKRASVSTDTQYF. The CDR3 DNA is TGTGCCAGCAGCAAACGTGCGTCGGTCTCCACAGATACGCAGTATTTT.

This clone has just a few counts. V and J are TRBV7-2 and TRBJ2-3; 7 bases agree with TRBD1. V lost 5 bases to trimming and J lost 0 bases; unmatched junction nucleotides: 5. The CDR3 totals 15 residues. Looked up from germline, CDR1 is SGHTA and CDR2 is FQGNSA. The CDR3 here is CASSRDRVSTDTQYF. Written as DNA, the CDR3 is TGTGCCAGCAGCCGGGACAGAGTTAGCACAGATACGCAGTATTTT.

The V call is TRBV19, the J call TRBJ2-7, with a tentative D call TRBD1 (5 bases). Looked up from germline, CDR1 is LNHDA and CDR2 is SQIVND (reference sequence). Trimming stripped 6 bases from V and 7 bases from J, with 10 bases between. The CDR3 has 11 residues. In DNA, the CDR3 is TGTGCCAGTAGACAGGAACTGGAGCAGTACTTC. This translates into CASRQELEQYF. The full variable domain, in which reference TRBV19 and TRBJ2-7 provide the parts outside the CDR3, is DGGITQSPKYLFRKEGQNVTLSCEQNLNHDAMYWYRQDPGQGLRLIYYSQIVNDFQKGDIAEGYSVSREKKESFPLTVTSAQKNPTAFYLCASRQELEQYFGPGTRLTVT.

The CDR3 sequence: CASSLAGGTENTGELFF. The CDR3 region has the DNA TGTGCCAGCAGCTTAGCGGGCGGGACAGAGAACACCGGGGAGCTGTTTTTT. This rearrangement joins TRBV7-2 to TRBJ2-2, with D possibly TRBD1 on 7 matching bases. The germline gives CDR1 SGHTA, CDR2 FQGNSA. This CDR3 comprises 17 residues. V gave up 0 bases and J gave up 1 base, with 12 bases separating them.